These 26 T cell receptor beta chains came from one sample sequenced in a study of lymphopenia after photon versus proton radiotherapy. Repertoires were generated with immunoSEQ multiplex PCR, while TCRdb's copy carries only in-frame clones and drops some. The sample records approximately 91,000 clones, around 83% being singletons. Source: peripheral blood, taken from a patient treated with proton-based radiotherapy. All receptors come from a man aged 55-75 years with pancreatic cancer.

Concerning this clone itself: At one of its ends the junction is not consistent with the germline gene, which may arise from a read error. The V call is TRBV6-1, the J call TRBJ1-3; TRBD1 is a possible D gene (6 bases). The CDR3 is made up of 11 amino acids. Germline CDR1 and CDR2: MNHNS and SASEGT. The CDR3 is CVVPGENTIYF. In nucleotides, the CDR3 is TGCGTGGTCCCAGGGGAAAACACCATATATTTT.

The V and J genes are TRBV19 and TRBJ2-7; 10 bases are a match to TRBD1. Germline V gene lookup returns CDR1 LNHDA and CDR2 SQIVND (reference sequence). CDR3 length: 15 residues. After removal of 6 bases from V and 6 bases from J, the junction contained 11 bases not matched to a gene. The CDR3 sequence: CASSRDRGLLTEQYF. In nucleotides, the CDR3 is TGTGCCAGTAGCCGGGACAGGGGCCTGTTGACCGAGCAGTACTTC.

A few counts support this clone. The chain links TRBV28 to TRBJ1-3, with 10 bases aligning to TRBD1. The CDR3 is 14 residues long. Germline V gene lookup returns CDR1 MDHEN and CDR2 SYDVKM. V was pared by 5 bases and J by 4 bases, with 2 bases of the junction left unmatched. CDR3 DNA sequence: TGTGCCAGCAGTCGGACAGGGGGGGGAAACACCATATATTTT. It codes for CASSRTGGGNTIYF.

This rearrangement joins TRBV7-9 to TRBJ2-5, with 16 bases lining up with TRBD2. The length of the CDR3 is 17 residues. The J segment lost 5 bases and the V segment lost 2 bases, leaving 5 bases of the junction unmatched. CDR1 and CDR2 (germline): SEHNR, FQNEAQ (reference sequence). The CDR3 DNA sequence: TGTGCCAGCAGCTTATCCGGGACTAGCGGGAGGGGGGAGACCCAGTACTTC. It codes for CASSLSGTSGRGETQYF.

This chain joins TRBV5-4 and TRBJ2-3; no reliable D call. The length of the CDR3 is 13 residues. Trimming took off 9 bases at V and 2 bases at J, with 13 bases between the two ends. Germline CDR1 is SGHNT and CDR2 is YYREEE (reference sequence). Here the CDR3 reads CATSPGPTDTQYF. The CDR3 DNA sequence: TGTGCCACATCACCGGGTCCCACAGATACGCAGTATTTT.

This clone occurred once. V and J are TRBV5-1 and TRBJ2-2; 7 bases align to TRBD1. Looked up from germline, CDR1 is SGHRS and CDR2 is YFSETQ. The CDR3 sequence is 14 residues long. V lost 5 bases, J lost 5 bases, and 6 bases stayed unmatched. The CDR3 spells CASRLETGTGELFF. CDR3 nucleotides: TGCGCCAGCAGACTCGAGACAGGGACCGGGGAGCTGTTTTTT. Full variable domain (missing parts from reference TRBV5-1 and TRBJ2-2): KAGVTQTPRYLIKTRGQQVTLSCSPISGHRSVSWYQQTPGQGLQFLFEYFSETQRNKGNFPGRFSGRQFSNSRSEMNVSTLELGDSALYLCASRLETGTGELFFGEGSRLTVL.

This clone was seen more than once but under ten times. For the CDR3, the DNA is TGTGCCAGCAGCTTGGGGACATTTGCGAACACCGGGGAGCTGTTTTTT. It codes for CASSLGTFANTGELFF. The chain is built from TRBV11-2 and TRBJ2-2, with a weak D call TRBD1 (6 bases). Germline V gene sequence: CDR1 SGHAT, CDR2 FQNNGV. The CDR3 totals 16 residues. Trimming took off 3 bases at V and 0 bases at J, with 11 bases between the two ends. Variable domain in full (rest from reference TRBV11-2 and TRBJ2-2): EAGVAQSPRYKIIEKRQSVAFWCNPISGHATLYWYQQILGQGPKLLIQFQNNGVVDDSQLPKDRFSAERLKGVDSTLKIQPAKLEDSAVYLCASSLGTFANTGELFFGEGSRLTVL.

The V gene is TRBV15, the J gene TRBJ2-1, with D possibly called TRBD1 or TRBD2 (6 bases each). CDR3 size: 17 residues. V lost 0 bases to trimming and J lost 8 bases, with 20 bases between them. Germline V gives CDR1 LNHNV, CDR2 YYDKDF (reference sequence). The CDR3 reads CATSRDGGPISGYEQFF. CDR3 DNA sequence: TGTGCCACCAGCAGAGATGGGGGGCCTATTTCAGGATATGAGCAGTTCTTC.

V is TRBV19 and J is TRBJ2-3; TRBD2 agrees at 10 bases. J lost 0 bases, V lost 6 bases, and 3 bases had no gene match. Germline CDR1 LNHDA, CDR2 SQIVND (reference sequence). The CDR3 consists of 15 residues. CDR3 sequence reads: CASRLAGESTDTQYF. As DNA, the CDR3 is TGTGCCAGTAGGCTAGCGGGAGAAAGCACAGATACGCAGTATTTT. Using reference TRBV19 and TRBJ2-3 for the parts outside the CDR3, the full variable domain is DGGITQSPKYLFRKEGQNVTLSCEQNLNHDAMYWYRQDPGQGLRLIYYSQIVNDFQKGDIAEGYSVSREKKESFPLTVTSAQKNPTAFYLCASRLAGESTDTQYFGPGTRLTVL.

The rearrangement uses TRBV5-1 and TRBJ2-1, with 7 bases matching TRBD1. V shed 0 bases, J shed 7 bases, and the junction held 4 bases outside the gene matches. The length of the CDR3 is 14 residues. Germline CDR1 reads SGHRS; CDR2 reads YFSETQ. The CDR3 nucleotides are TGCGCCAGCAGCTTGGCTTCGGACAGGAATGAGCAGTTCTTC. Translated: CASSLASDRNEQFF.

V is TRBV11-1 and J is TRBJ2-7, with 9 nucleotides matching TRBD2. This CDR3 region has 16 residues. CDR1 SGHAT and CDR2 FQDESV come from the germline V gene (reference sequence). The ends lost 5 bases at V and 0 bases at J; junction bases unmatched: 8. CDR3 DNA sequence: TGTGCCAGCAGCCCGAGGACTAGCGATGCCTCCTACGAGCAGTACTTC. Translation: CASSPRTSDASYEQYF.

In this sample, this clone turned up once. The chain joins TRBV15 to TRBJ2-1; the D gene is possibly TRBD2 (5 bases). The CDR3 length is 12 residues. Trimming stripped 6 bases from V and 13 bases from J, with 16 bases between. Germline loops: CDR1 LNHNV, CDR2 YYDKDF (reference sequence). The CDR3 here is CATRTSGGLQFF. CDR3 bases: TGTGCCACCAGGACCAGCGGCGGACTCCAGTTCTTC.

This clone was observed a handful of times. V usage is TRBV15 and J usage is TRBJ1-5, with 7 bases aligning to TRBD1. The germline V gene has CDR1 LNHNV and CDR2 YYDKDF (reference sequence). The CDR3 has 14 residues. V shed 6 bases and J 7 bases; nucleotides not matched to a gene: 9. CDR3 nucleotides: TGTGCCACCAGACCCGGACAGGTCGCACAGCCCCAGCATTTT. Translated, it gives CATRPGQVAQPQHF.

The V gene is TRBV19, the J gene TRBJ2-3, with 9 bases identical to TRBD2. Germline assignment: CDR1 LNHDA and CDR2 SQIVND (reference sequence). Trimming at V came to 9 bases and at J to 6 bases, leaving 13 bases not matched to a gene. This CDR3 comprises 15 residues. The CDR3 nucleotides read TGTGCCAGCAGGGGTGGATCTAGCGGGAAGGATACGCAGTATTTT. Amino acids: CASRGGSSGKDTQYF.

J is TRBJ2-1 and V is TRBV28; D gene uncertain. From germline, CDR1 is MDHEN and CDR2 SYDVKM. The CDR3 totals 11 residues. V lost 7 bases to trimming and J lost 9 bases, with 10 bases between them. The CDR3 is CASKGYGEQFF. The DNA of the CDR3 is TGTGCCAGCAAAGGGTATGGTGAGCAGTTCTTC.

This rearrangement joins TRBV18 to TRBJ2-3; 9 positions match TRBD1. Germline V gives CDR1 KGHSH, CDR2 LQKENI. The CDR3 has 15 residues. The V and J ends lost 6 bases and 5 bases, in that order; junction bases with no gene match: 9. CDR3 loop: CASSHGTGMGDTQYF. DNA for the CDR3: TGTGCCAGCTCGCATGGGACAGGGATGGGAGATACGCAGTATTTT.

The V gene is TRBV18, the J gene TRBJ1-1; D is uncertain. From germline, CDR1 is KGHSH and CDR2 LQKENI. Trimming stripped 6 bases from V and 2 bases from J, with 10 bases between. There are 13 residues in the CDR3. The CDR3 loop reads CASSPNRNTEAFF. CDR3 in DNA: TGTGCCAGCTCGCCTAACAGAAACACTGAAGCTTTCTTT.

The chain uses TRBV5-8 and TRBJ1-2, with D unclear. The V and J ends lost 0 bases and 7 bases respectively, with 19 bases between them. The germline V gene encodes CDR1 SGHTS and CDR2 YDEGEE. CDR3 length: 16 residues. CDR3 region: CASSLAGRDKVGGYTF. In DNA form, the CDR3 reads TGTGCCAGCAGCTTGGCCGGAAGGGATAAGGTCGGTGGCTACACCTTC.

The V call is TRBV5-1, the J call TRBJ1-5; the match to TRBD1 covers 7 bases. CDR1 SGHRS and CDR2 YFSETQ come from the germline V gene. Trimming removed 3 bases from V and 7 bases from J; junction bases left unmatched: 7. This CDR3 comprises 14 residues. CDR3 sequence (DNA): TGCGCCAGCAGCTCGGGACAGTTTGGACAGCCCCAGCATTTT. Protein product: CASSSGQFGQPQHF.

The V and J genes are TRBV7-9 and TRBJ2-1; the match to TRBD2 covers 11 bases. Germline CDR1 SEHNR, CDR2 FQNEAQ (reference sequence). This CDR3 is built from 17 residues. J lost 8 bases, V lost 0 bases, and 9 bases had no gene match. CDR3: CASSLASGRARAYEQFF. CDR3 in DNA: TGTGCCAGCAGCTTAGCTAGCGGGAGGGCCCGGGCCTATGAGCAGTTCTTC. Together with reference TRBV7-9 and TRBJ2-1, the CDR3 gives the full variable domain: DTGVSQNPRHKITKRGQNVTFRCDPISEHNRLYWYRQTLGQGPEFLTYFQNEAQLEKSRLLSDRFSAERPKGSFSTLEIQRTEQGDSAMYLCASSLASGRARAYEQFFGPGTRLTVL.

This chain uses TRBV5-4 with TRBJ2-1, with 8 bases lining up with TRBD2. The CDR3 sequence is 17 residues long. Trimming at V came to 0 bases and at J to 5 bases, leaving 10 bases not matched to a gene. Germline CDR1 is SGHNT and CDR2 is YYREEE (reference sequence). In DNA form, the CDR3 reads TGTGCCAGCAGCTTGGGGGGTACGGGAGGGCCCAACAATGAGCAGTTCTTC. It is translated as CASSLGGTGGPNNEQFF. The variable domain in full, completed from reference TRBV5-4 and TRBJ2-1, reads ETGVTQSPTHLIKTRGQQVTLRCSSQSGHNTVSWYQQALGQGPQFIFQYYREEENGRGNFPPRFSGLQFPNYSSELNVNALELDDSALYLCASSLGGTGGPNNEQFFGPGTRLTVL.

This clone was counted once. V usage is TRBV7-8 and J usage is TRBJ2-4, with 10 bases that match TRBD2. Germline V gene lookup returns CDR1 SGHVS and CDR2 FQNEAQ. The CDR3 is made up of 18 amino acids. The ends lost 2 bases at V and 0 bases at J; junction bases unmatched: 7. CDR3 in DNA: TGTGCCAGCAGCTTATCCCGGCTAGCGGGAGCAGCCAAAAACATTCAGTACTTC. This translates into CASSLSRLAGAAKNIQYF.

CDR3 sequence (DNA): TGTGCCAGCAGCTTAGAACAGACAGGGAGCTCCTACGAGCAGTACTTC. The encoded protein is CASSLEQTGSSYEQYF. The V gene is TRBV7-9, the J gene TRBJ2-7; 7 bases map to TRBD1. Trimming removed 1 base from V and 0 bases from J; junction bases left unmatched: 6. Germline CDR1 and CDR2: SEHNR and FQNEAQ (reference sequence). The CDR3 extends over 16 amino acids.

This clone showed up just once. The CDR3 here is CASSPRVIPGETQYF. The DNA for the CDR3 is TGTGCCAGCAGCCCCCGAGTGATTCCGGGTGAGACCCAGTACTTC. The V gene is TRBV7-2, the J gene TRBJ2-5; D not resolved. CDR1 is SGHTA and CDR2 is FQGNSA in the germline V gene. V was clipped by 5 bases and J by 5 bases, with 18 bases between them. The CDR3 runs 15 residues.

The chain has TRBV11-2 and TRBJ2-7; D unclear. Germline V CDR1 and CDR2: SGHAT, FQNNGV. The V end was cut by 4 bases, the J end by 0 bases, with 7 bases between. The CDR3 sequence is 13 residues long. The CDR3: CASSSSVSYEQYF. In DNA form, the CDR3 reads TGTGCCAGCAGCTCATCCGTCTCCTACGAGCAGTACTTC. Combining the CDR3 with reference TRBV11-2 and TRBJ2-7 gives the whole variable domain EAGVAQSPRYKIIEKRQSVAFWCNPISGHATLYWYQQILGQGPKLLIQFQNNGVVDDSQLPKDRFSAERLKGVDSTLKIQPAKLEDSAVYLCASSSSVSYEQYFGPGTRLTVT.

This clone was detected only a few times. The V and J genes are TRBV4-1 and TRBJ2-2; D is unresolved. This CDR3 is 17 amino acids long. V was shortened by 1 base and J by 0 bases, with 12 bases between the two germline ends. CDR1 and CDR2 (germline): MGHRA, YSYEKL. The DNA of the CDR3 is TGCGCCAGCAGCCAAGCTCTGGACGCTGCGAACACCGGGGAGCTGTTTTTT. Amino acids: CASSQALDAANTGELFF.